The subject of this entry is one TCR beta chain. This sample stems from a study of blood T cell repertoires in COVID-19. For the study at large: The analysed material was cDNA or gDNA that came from T cells, B-cell-depleted T cells, or PBMCs.

Germline values: CDR1 SGHNT, CDR2 YYREEE (reference sequence). Trimming removed 0 bases at V and 6 bases at J, with 16 bases between. This CDR3 comprises 16 residues. Per the authors' pipeline: Reference gene primer amplification gave estimated nucleated cell counts. This table comes from immunoSEQ multiplex PCR, and its TCRdb copy is limited to in-frame clones, with some not included. Clonal size and the V and J genes are those of that table, whereas D and trimming came from the DNA. The repertoire consists of 60,000 or so clones, with around 89% occurring once and the leading ten covering more than 6.5%.

The receptor comes from a human donor with active COVID-19. The donor label of this sample is uncertain. V is TRBV5-4 and J is TRBJ2-1; the D gene is possibly TRBD1 (6 bases). Sequenced input: peripheral blood. CDR3: CASSLGTNRVRNEQFF. For the CDR3, the DNA is TGTGCCAGCAGCTTGGGGACAAACAGGGTCCGCAATGAGCAGTTCTTC.